This record concerns one TCR beta chain sequence. These data belong to a study of blood T cell repertoires in COVID-19. On the study more broadly: From the United States, Italy and Spain came samples of acute and convalescent COVID-19. PBMCs, B-cell-depleted T cells, or T cells were the source of the cDNA or gDNA that made up the material.

Trimming removed 1 base from V and 2 bases from J, with 8 bases in between. Germline V gives CDR1 SEHNR, CDR2 FQNEAQ (reference sequence). The length of the CDR3 is 15 residues. Study processing details: Counts of nucleated cells, estimated from reference gene primer amplification, were obtained. TCRdb's copy holds only in-frame clones and misses some; the assay was immunoSEQ multiplex PCR. D and trimming come from the DNA, and the V and J calls and clone size come from that table. The table records about 170,000 clones, roughly 80% of them present only once. Sequencing was performed on peripheral blood. The V and J genes are TRBV7-9 and TRBJ1-4, with a possible D match to TRBD1 (6 bases). The clonotype comes from a human donor with acute or convalescent COVID-19. The donor label of this sample is uncertain. CDR3 residues: CASSLGTVTNEKLFF. CDR3 nucleotides: TGTGCCAGCAGCTTAGGGACAGTTACTAATGAAAAACTGTTTTTT. Full variable domain (rest looked up from reference TRBV7-9 and TRBJ1-4): DTGVSQNPRHKITKRGQNVTFRCDPISEHNRLYWYRQTLGQGPEFLTYFQNEAQLEKSRLLSDRFSAERPKGSFSTLEIQRTEQGDSAMYLCASSLGTVTNEKLFFGSGTQLSVL.